There are many counts of the clone carrying this T cell receptor (beta chain). Antigen unknown. Via MiXCR, TCRdb re-called the 5' RACE reads, giving one row per CDR3 protein. The sample has under 300,000 distinct CDR3 sequences, around 8% seen once; the top ten hold about 3%. The trim removed 3 bases at V and 12 bases at J, leaving 17 bases unmatched. This CDR3 contains 17 residues. CDR1 and CDR2 (germline): LGHNA, YSLEER. This entry comes from a study of identical twins. The study, taken as a whole, reports: The same donors were not followed; conclusions instead depended on cross-sectional statistical analysis.

The same data also contributed to another study, on yellow fever vaccine responses in identical twins. That paper notes: On the reported evidence, twins' vaccine T cell responses seemed partly convergent and partly personalized.

The J gene is TRBJ1-4, the V gene TRBV4-3, with 9 bases fitting TRBD1. The receptor's source is a woman under 30 in good health. Sample: CD8+ T cells sorted from blood. CDR3 DNA sequence: TGCGCCAGCAGCCACCCCCTGGGAGACAGGGGGTTTACGGAACTGTTTTTT. Encoded protein: CASSHPLGDRGFTELFF.